The clone carrying this T cell receptor (beta chain) was counted ten times or more. Its antigen remains unidentified. The V and J ends lost 3 bases and 11 bases, in that order; junction bases with no gene match: 9. The germline CDR1 and CDR2 sequences are SQVTM and ANQGSEA. This CDR3 has 12 amino acids. This entry belongs to a study of Graves' ophthalmopathy and Graves' hyperthyroidism. Overall study findings and caveats: Among expanded thyroid clonotypes above 0.001 frequency, most also occurred in blood.

The authors amplified TCR beta CDR3 regions from RNA transcripts. First-round RT-PCR used HTBI primers; second-round multiplex PCR followed. From the multiplex PCR reads, TCRdb called clonotypes with MiXCR, one entry per CDR3 protein. The table includes some 400,000 distinct CDR3 sequences, around 20% detected once. The TCR sequence derives from a woman between 18 and 30 years old with Graves' ophthalmopathy. Sequenced sample: peripheral blood. This chain uses TRBV29-1 with TRBJ2-5, with 7 bases lining up with TRBD2. CDR3 amino acids: CSVEGGGRGQYF. The DNA of the CDR3 is TGCAGCGTTGAGGGGGGGGGACGGGGACAGTACTTC.